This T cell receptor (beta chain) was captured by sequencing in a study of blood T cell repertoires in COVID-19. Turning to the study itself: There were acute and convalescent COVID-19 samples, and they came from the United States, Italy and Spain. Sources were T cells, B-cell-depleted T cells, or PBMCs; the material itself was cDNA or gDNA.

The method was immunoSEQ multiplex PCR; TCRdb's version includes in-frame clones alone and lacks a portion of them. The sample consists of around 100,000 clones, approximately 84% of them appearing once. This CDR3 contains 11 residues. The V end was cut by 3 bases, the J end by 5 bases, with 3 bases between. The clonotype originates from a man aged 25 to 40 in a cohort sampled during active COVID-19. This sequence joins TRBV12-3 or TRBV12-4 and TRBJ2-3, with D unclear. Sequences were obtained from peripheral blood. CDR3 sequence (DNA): TGTGCCAGCAGTTTCGGAGATACGCAGTATTTT. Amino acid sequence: CASSFGDTQYF.